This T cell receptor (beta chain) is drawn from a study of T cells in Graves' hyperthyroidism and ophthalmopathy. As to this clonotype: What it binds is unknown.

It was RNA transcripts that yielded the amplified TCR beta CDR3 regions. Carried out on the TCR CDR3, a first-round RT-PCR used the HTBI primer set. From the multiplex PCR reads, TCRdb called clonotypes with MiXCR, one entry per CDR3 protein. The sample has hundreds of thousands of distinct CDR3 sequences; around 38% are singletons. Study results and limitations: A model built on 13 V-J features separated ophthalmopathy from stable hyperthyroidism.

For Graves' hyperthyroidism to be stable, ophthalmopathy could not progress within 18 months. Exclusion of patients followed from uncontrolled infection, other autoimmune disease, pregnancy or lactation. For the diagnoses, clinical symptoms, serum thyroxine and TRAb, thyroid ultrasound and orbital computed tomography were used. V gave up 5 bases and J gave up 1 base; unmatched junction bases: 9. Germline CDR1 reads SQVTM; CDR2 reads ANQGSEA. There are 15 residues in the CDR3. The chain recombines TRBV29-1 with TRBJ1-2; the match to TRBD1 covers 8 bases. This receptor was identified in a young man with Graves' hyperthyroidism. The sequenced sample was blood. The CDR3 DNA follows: TGCAGCGTTCCGACCGGGACAGGAAATAACTATGGCTACACCTTC. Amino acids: CSVPTGTGNNYGYTF.